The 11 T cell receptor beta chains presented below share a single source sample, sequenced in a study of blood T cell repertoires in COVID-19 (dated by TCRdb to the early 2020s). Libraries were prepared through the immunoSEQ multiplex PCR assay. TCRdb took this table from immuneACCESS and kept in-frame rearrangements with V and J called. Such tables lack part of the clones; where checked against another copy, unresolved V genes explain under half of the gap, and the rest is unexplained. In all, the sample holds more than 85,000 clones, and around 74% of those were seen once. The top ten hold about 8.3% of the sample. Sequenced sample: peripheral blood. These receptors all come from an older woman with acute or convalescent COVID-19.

As DNA, the CDR3 is TGTGCCTGGAAAAACAAGTCAGGGTTGGAAGCTTTCTTT. Translating gives CAWKNKSGLEAFF. The chain combines TRBV30 with TRBJ1-1; TRBD1 is a possible D gene (5 bases). The germline gives CDR1 GTSNPN, CDR2 SVGIG (reference sequence). V was shortened by 4 bases and J by 8 bases, with 17 bases between the two germline ends. CDR3 length: 13 amino acids.

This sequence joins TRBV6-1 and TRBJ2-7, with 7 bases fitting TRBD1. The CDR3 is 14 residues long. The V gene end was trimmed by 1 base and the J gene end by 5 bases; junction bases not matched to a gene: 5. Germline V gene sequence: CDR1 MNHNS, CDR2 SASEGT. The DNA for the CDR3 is TGTGCCAGCAGTGAAGATCGAGGGGGCAACGAGCAGTACTTC. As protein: CASSEDRGGNEQYF.

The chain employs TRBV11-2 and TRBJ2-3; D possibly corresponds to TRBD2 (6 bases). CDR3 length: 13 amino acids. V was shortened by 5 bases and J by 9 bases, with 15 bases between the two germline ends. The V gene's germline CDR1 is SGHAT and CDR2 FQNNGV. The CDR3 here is CASSPPGAGTQYF. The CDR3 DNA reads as TGTGCCAGCAGCCCTCCCGGGGCGGGGACGCAGTATTTT. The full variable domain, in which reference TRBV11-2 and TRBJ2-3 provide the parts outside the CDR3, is EAGVAQSPRYKIIEKRQSVAFWCNPISGHATLYWYQQILGQGPKLLIQFQNNGVVDDSQLPKDRFSAERLKGVDSTLKIQPAKLEDSAVYLCASSPPGAGTQYFGPGTRLTVL.

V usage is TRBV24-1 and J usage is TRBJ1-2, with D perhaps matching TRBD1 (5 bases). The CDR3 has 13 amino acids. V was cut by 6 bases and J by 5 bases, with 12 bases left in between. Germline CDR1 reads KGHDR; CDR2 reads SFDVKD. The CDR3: CATSRGGRYGYTF. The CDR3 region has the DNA TGTGCCACCAGTCGCGGGGGGAGATATGGCTACACCTTC.

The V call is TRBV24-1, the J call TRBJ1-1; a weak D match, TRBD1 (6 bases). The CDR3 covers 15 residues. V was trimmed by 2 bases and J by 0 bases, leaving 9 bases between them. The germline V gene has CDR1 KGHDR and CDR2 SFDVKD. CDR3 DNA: TGTGCCACCAGTGATTCCAGGGGACTGAACACTGAAGCTTTCTTT. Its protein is CATSDSRGLNTEAFF.

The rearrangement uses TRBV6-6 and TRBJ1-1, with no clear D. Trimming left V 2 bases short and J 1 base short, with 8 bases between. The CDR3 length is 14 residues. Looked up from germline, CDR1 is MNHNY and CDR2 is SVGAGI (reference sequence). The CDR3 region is CASSYRRENTEAFF. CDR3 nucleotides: TGTGCCAGCAGTTACAGGAGAGAGAACACTGAAGCTTTCTTT.

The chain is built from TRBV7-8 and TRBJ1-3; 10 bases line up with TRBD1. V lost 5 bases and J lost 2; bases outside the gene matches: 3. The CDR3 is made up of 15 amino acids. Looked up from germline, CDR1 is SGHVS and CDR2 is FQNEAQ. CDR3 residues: CASSRDRGPGNTIYF. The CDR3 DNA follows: TGTGCCAGCAGCCGTGACAGGGGGCCTGGAAACACCATATATTTT.

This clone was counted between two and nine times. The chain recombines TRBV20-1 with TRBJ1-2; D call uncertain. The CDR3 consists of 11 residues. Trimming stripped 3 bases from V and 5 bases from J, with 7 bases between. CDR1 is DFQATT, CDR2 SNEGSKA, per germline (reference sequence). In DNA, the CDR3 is TGCAGTGCTAGGGTCGAGTATGGCTACACCTTC. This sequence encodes CSARVEYGYTF.

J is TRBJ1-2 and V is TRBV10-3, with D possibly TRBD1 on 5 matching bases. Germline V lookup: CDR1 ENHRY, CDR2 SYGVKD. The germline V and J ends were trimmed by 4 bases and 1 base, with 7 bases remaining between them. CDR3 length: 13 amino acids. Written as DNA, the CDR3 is TGTGCCATCAGTGGGACACATAACTATGGCTACACCTTC. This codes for CAISGTHNYGYTF.

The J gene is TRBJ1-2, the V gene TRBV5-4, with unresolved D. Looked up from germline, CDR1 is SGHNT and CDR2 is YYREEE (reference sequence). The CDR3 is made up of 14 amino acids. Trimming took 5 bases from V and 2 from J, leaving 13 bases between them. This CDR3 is CASRDREFNYGYTF. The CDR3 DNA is TGTGCCAGCAGGGATAGGGAGTTCAACTATGGCTACACCTTC. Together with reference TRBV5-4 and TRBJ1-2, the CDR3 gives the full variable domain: ETGVTQSPTHLIKTRGQQVTLRCSSQSGHNTVSWYQQALGQGPQFIFQYYREEENGRGNFPPRFSGLQFPNYSSELNVNALELDDSALYLCASRDREFNYGYTFGSGTRLTVV.

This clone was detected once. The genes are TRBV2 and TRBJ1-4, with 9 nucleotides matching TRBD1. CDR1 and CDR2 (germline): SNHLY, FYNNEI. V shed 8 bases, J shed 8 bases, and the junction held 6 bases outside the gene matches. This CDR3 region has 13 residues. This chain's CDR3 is CASGTGQGEKLFF. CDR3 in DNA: TGTGCCAGCGGGACAGGGCAGGGGGAAAAACTGTTTTTT.